This T cell receptor beta chain was captured in a study of blood T cell repertoires in COVID-19. Study summary: Sample material is recorded as cDNA or gDNA derived from T cells, B-cell-depleted T cells, or PBMCs.

Germline V lookup: CDR1 LNHNV, CDR2 YYDKDF (reference sequence). With V trimmed by 5 bases and J by 8 bases, 11 bases remained unmatched. The CDR3 is 15 residues long. Data came from immunoSEQ multiplex PCR; TCRdb stores just in-frame clones and leaves some out. The sample shows fewer than 450,000 clones, about 88% of them seen only once. Study members were between about 18 and 100 years old and lived in 24 US regions. Assignments of participants to cohorts depended upon their own reported clinical history. Sequences were obtained from PBMCs or T cells enriched from blood (not recorded which). This clonotype was obtained from a young woman who had recovered from COVID-19. The rearrangement links TRBV15 to TRBJ1-4; 7 bases fit TRBD1. CDR3 nucleotides: TGTGCCACCAGCTCCACGACAGGGTTAGTGGAAAAACTGTTTTTT. It yields the protein CATSSTTGLVEKLFF. The full variable domain, rest sourced from reference TRBV15 and TRBJ1-4, is DAMVIQNPRYQVTQFGKPVTLSCSQTLNHNVMYWYQQKSSQAPKLLFHYYDKDFNNEADTPDNFQSRRPNTSFCFLDIRSPGLGDTAMYLCATSSTTGLVEKLFFGSGTQLSVL.